The 19 T cell receptor beta chains listed next were all sequenced from one sample in a study of T cell repertoires in cytomegalovirus infection. Each CDR3 protein gets one entry after TCRdb re-called the reads with MiXCR. The data hold under 850,000 distinct CDR3 sequences, with around 35% observed a single time. No antigen has been assigned to these receptors. This specimen consisted of cultured PBMCs, obtained from culture after CMV antigen stimulation. These receptors were obtained from a human donor in good health (CMV status not recorded). Some clones in this sample may be carry-over from other donors' samples.

In this sample, this clonotype turned up once. V and J are TRBV20-1 and TRBJ2-5; D gene uncertain. Germline V gives CDR1 DFQATT, CDR2 SNEGSKA (reference sequence). CDR3 length: 11 amino acids. The DNA for the CDR3 is TGCAGCAAGATTTACCAAGAGACCCAGTACTTC. Residues: CSKIYQETQYF.

This chain connects TRBV6-8 to TRBJ2-5, with no clear D. V was shortened by 1 base and J by 2 bases, with 29 bases between the two germline ends. The CDR3 is 21 amino acids. CDR1 and CDR2 (germline): MNHGY, SAAAGT. The CDR3 region is CASSYWSALAVHWTPQETQYF. CDR3 in DNA: TGTGCCAGCAGTTACTGGTCGGCCCTGGCCGTACACTGGACCCCTCAAGAGACCCAGTACTTC.

V is TRBV27 and J is TRBJ2-6; the D is unclear. CDR1 and CDR2 (germline): MNHEY, SMNVEV (reference sequence). The CDR3 is 14 residues long. Trimming left V 8 bases short and J 2 bases short, with 10 bases between. The CDR3, as DNA: TGTGCCAGCCGATCGGCAACTGGGGCCAACGTCCTGACTTTC. It is translated as CASRSATGANVLTF.

The chain is built from TRBV12-3 or TRBV12-4 and TRBJ2-7; D unresolved. The CDR3 consists of 18 residues. Trimming removed 7 bases from V and 3 bases from J, with 28 bases in between. CDR3 bases: TGTGCCAGCAACCCAACCCCATCGCTACTGGTGCCTCACTACGAGCAGTACTTC. Its protein product is CASNPTPSLLVPHYEQYF.

V and J are TRBV7-9 and TRBJ1-6; possible D gene TRBD1, 6 bases. The germline V and J ends were trimmed by 5 bases and 6 bases, with 11 bases remaining between them. This CDR3 contains 14 residues. Germline V CDR1 and CDR2: SEHNR, FQNEAQ (reference sequence). The CDR3 DNA sequence: TGTGCCAGCAGCCGAACAGGGTCTAATTCACCCCTCCACTTT. It is translated as CASSRTGSNSPLHF.

This clonotype was counted only a few times. The chain has TRBV12-3 or TRBV12-4 and TRBJ2-7; D may be TRBD1 (6 bases). Trimming stripped 1 base from V and 4 bases from J, with 14 bases between. The CDR3 is made up of 15 amino acids. The CDR3: CASSLVGGSLYEQYF. The CDR3 DNA is TGTGCCAGCAGTTTAGTAGGGGGTAGTCTTTACGAGCAGTACTTC.

V is TRBV4-1 and J is TRBJ1-1; no firm D call. Germline CDR1 and CDR2: MGHRA and YSYEKL. The V end lost 4 bases, the J end lost 3 bases, and 9 bases lay between the germline ends. The CDR3 is 13 residues long. Here the CDR3 DNA reads TGCGCCAGCAGCCTGATTTGGGACACTGAAGCTTTCTTT. Translated: CASSLIWDTEAFF.

This chain joins TRBV20-1 and TRBJ2-5; a possible D gene is TRBD2 (5 bases). Germline CDR1 is DFQATT and CDR2 is SNEGSKA (reference sequence). Trimming shortened V by 5 bases and J by 1 base, and 11 bases separated the two germline ends. CDR3 length: 13 amino acids. The DNA of the CDR3 is TGCAGTGCTTTCCGGGATTCCCAAGAGACCCAGTACTTC. It encodes CSAFRDSQETQYF.

This clonotype has just a few counts. J is TRBJ2-7 and V is TRBV20-1; D possibly corresponds to TRBD1 (6 bases). CDR1 is DFQATT, CDR2 SNEGSKA, per germline (reference sequence). V was cut by 2 bases and J by 2 bases, with 13 bases left in between. There are 14 residues in the CDR3. This CDR3 reads CSARMWGRAYEQYF. CDR3 nucleotides: TGCAGTGCTAGAATGTGGGGGCGCGCCTACGAGCAGTACTTC.

The chain recombines TRBV6-2 or TRBV6-3 with TRBJ1-5; D gene uncertain. From germline, CDR1 is MNHEY and CDR2 SVGEGT. V was clipped by 11 bases and J by 5 bases, with 16 bases between them. The CDR3 has 13 residues. The DNA for the CDR3 is TGTGCCGTCCGGGCCTATTCCTATCAGCCCCAGCATTTT. Encoded protein: CAVRAYSYQPQHF.

The CDR3 region has the DNA TGTGCCACCCGACAGGGGGCCGTAGCCACTGAAGCTTTCTTT. Translated: CATRQGAVATEAFF. The chain uses TRBV10-3 and TRBJ1-1; 10 positions agree with TRBD1. Germline CDR1 is ENHRY and CDR2 is SYGVKD. Trimming at V came to 10 bases and at J to 4 bases, leaving 9 bases not matched to a gene. The length of the CDR3 is 14 residues.

The J gene is TRBJ2-3, the V gene TRBV11-2; 7 positions match TRBD2. Per germline, CDR1 SGHAT and CDR2 FQNNGV. The CDR3 extends over 15 amino acids. V shed 0 bases and J 1 base; nucleotides not matched to a gene: 1. This CDR3 reads CASSLDAGGTDTQYF. The CDR3 region has the DNA TGTGCCAGCAGCTTAGACGCGGGGGGCACAGATACGCAGTATTTT.

The V gene is TRBV20-1, the J gene TRBJ2-7, with 9 bases that match TRBD2. Trimming took 4 bases from V and 0 from J; bases not matched to a gene: 7. The CDR3 is made up of 15 amino acids. The germline V gene encodes CDR1 DFQATT and CDR2 SNEGSKA (reference sequence). CDR3 sequence reads: CSANPTSGYSYEQYF. The CDR3, as DNA: TGCAGTGCTAACCCGACTAGCGGATACTCCTACGAGCAGTACTTC.

The DNA for the CDR3 is TGTGCCAGCAGCCAGTCGTGGGTAGCAAACTATGGCTACACCTTC. This sequence encodes CASSQSWVANYGYTF. The V and J genes are TRBV28 and TRBJ1-2, with D hard to call. Trimming cost V 6 bases and J 2 bases, with 16 bases left between them. The CDR3 runs to 15 residues. The V gene's germline CDR1 is MDHEN and CDR2 SYDVKM.

Details on this clonotype: Being one base from a much bigger clone, this may be a read error. This chain links TRBV12-3 or TRBV12-4 with TRBJ1-2; the D gene is possibly TRBD1 (5 bases). Between the trimmed V and J ends, which lost 1 base and 3 bases, there was a span of 6 bases. CDR3 size: 13 residues. CDR3 coding DNA: TGTGCCAGCAGTTTAGAGACAGACTATGGCTACACCTTC. It specifies CASSLETDYGYTF.

The chain carries TRBV29-1 and TRBJ2-6, with D maybe TRBD1 (6 bases). Trimming took 7 bases from V and 4 from J, leaving 17 bases between them. The V gene's germline CDR1 is SQVTM and CDR2 ANQGSEA. This CDR3 has 15 residues. CDR3 residues: CSAPDSSAGANVLTF. The CDR3 region has the DNA TGCAGCGCCCCGGACAGCTCGGCAGGGGCCAACGTCCTGACTTTC.

This clonotype was observed a handful of times. In nucleotides, the CDR3 is TGTGCCAGCAGCTCCGAACGTTGGGCGGGGGGACACGAGCAGTACTTC. Its protein product is CASSSERWAGGHEQYF. This chain links TRBV7-2 with TRBJ2-7, with 8 bases matching TRBD2. V was clipped by 4 bases and J by 5 bases; unmatched bases: 13. Looked up from germline, CDR1 is SGHTA and CDR2 is FQGNSA. The CDR3 consists of 16 residues.

The rearrangement joins TRBV19 to TRBJ1-5, with D possibly TRBD1 on 5 matching bases. The CDR3 sequence is 13 residues long. Germline V CDR1 and CDR2: LNHDA, SQIVND (reference sequence). V shed 4 bases and J shed 5 bases, with 9 bases lying between them. CDR3 DNA sequence: TGTGCCAGTAGTAGGGACTTCTATCAGCCCCAGCATTTT. Protein product: CASSRDFYQPQHF. Based on the CDR3 plus reference TRBV19 and TRBJ1-5, the full variable domain is DGGITQSPKYLFRKEGQNVTLSCEQNLNHDAMYWYRQDPGQGLRLIYYSQIVNDFQKGDIAEGYSVSREKKESFPLTVTSAQKNPTAFYLCASSRDFYQPQHFGDGTRLSIL.

The chain has TRBV7-8 and TRBJ2-1; 8 nucleotides line up with TRBD2. The CDR3 spans 13 residues. Germline CDR1 is SGHVS and CDR2 is FQNEAQ. V lost 6 bases and J lost 12; bases outside the gene matches: 10. This chain's CDR3 is CASSLWRGVRQFF. For the CDR3, the DNA is TGTGCCAGCAGTTTGTGGCGGGGGGTAAGGCAGTTCTTC.